The 9 T cell receptor beta chains in this list originate from one sample, sequenced in a study of T cell changes during pregnancy in multiple sclerosis. TCRdb's table, derived via immunoSEQ multiplex PCR, lists solely in-frame clones and lacks some. The sample shows roughly 110,000 clones, about 90% of them seen only once. Sequencing was performed on peripheral blood, taken in the third trimester of pregnancy. The origin of the receptors is a female donor in good health, enrolled as a control in a pregnancy study.

The chain has TRBV7-3 and TRBJ1-6; D gene uncertain. The germline V gene has CDR1 SGHTA and CDR2 FQGTGA. The V end lost 6 bases, the J end lost 0 bases, and 9 bases lay between the germline ends. The CDR3 is 15 amino acids. The CDR3 DNA reads as TGTGCCAGCAGGTCAGAGGTCTCCTATAATTCACCCCTCCACTTT. It encodes CASRSEVSYNSPLHF.

V usage is TRBV5-5 and J usage is TRBJ2-1; D is perhaps TRBD2 (6 bases). Trimming removed 4 bases at V and 5 bases at J, with 19 bases between. The germline V gene encodes CDR1 SGHKS and CDR2 YYEKEE (reference sequence). The CDR3 length is 16 residues. The CDR3 bases are TGTGCCAGCAGCCCCTGGGGCGGGCGGGATCACAATGAGCAGTTCTTC. Its protein is CASSPWGGRDHNEQFF.

V gene TRBV15 combines with J gene TRBJ1-1; 9 bases match TRBD1. Germline V gene data show CDR1 as LNHNV and CDR2 as YYDKDF (reference sequence). The CDR3 consists of 19 residues. With V trimmed by 1 base and J by 3 bases, 15 bases remained unmatched. The CDR3 here is CATSRGGSYRGRVDTEAFF. CDR3 bases: TGTGCCACCAGCAGAGGCGGGTCTTACAGGGGGCGCGTAGACACTGAAGCTTTCTTT.

The chain carries TRBV28 and TRBJ1-5; 11 positions agree with TRBD1. CDR1 MDHEN and CDR2 SYDVKM come from the germline V gene. The CDR3 runs to 17 residues. Unmatched junction bases numbered 5, after V lost 3 bases and J lost 1 base. Here the CDR3 reads CASSLGQGVSSNQPQHF. In nucleotides, the CDR3 is TGTGCCAGCAGTTTGGGACAGGGGGTTTCGAGCAATCAGCCCCAGCATTTT.

The chain links TRBV5-4 to TRBJ1-1, with D possibly matching TRBD1 (6 bases). The length of the CDR3 is 14 residues. Trimming cost V 4 bases and J 2 bases, with 12 bases left between them. The V gene's germline CDR1 is SGHNT and CDR2 YYREEE (reference sequence). CDR3 sequence: CASSLGAGNTEAFF. The DNA of the CDR3 is TGTGCCAGCAGCCTGGGGGCAGGAAACACTGAAGCTTTCTTT.

The rearrangement joins TRBV7-9 to TRBJ1-2, with D unresolved. Trimming took 5 bases from V and 6 from J, leaving 10 bases between them. This CDR3 contains 12 residues. Germline V gene data show CDR1 as SEHNR and CDR2 as FQNEAQ (reference sequence). In nucleotides, the CDR3 is TGTGCCAGCAGCCCCACGGTGAATGGCTACACCTTC. This gives the protein CASSPTVNGYTF.

The chain recombines TRBV7-6 with TRBJ2-7, with D tentatively TRBD2 (5 bases). The CDR3 consists of 14 residues. Trimming removed 1 base at V and 3 bases at J, with 10 bases between. Germline loops: CDR1 SGHVS, CDR2 FNYEAQ. The CDR3 here is CASSLGERGYEQYF. The DNA for the CDR3 is TGTGCCAGCAGCTTAGGGGAGAGAGGCTACGAGCAGTACTTC.

The V call is TRBV4-2, the J call TRBJ2-2; D is uncertain. V was cut by 0 bases and J by 4 bases, with 9 bases left in between. Per germline, CDR1 LGHNA and CDR2 YNFKEQ. This CDR3 is built from 15 residues. The CDR3 coding sequence is TGTGCCAGCAGCCAAGATTTCGGCGGCACCGGGGAGCTGTTTTTT. This codes for CASSQDFGGTGELFF.

The chain recombines TRBV13 with TRBJ2-7; 11 nucleotides align to TRBD2. V dropped 1 base and J dropped 0; count of bases not matched to a gene: 5. This CDR3 has 17 amino acids. CDR1 is PRHDT and CDR2 is FYEKMQ in the germline V gene (reference sequence). CDR3 sequence reads: CASSLASGGHSSYEQYF. CDR3 nucleotides: TGTGCCAGCAGCTTAGCTAGCGGGGGGCACAGCTCCTACGAGCAGTACTTC.